The subject of this entry is one TCR beta chain. Germline is not matched at one junction end, which may reflect a read error. With a J-beta primer mix and a sample-barcoded 5' primer, a second PCR ran about 6 to 11 cycles. One entry per CDR3 protein, called by TCRdb with MiXCR from the 5' RACE reads. Here the sample spans approximately 600,000 distinct CDR3 sequences, roughly three fifths being singletons. These data originate in a study of blood T cells in healthy people across ages. The CDR3 spans 15 residues. From germline, CDR1 is LNHDA and CDR2 SQIVND (reference sequence). Sequencing was carried out using blood. The rearrangement uses TRBV19 and TRBJ2-5, with 8 nucleotides matching TRBD2. The clonotype comes from a man aged 55 to 69 in good health. This CDR3 is CACSMIGGGRETQYF. The CDR3 DNA reads as TGTGCCTGTAGTATGATCGGGGGGGGTAGAGAGACCCAGTACTTC.